This T cell receptor beta chain is from a study of T cell responses to AZD1222 COVID-19 vaccine. Study results and caveats: The span of vaccine-associated CD4 TCRs extended across spike, with dominance at 160-218 and 743-854. Among AZD1222 vaccinees, only six were seropositive at baseline. White British people made up most donors, females outnumbered males, and clonal diversity was possibly underestimated.

Using immunoSEQ multiplex PCR, the repertoire was profiled, and TCRdb retains in-frame clones only, with some absent. The table shows about 48,000 clones, with over 75% occurring only once. Note on this clone: Antigen specificity is unknown.

From germline, CDR1 is WNHNN and CDR2 SYGVQD (reference sequence). V gave up 6 bases and J gave up 5 bases; unmatched junction bases: 8. This CDR3 region has 15 residues. Analyses pooled second doses at about 4 or about 12 weeks. The gene calls are TRBV10-1 and TRBJ2-2, with 8 bases fitting TRBD1. Sequenced material: peripheral blood, taken 28 days after the second AZD1222 dose. The origin of this receptor is an adult who received the AZD1222 COVID-19 vaccine. In DNA form, the CDR3 reads TGCGCCAGCAGCTCCGGACAGGGAGGAACCGGGGAGCTGTTTTTT. Translation gives CASSSGQGGTGELFF.